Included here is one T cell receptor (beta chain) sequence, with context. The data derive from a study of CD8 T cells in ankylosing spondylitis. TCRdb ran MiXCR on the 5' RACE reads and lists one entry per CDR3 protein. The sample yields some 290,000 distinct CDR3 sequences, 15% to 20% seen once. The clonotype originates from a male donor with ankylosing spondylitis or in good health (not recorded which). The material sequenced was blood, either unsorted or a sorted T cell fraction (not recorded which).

The CDR3 reads CASSLEAGGEQYV. For the CDR3, the DNA is TGTGCCAGCAGCTTAGAAGCGGGAGGGGAGCAGTACGTC. The chain couples TRBV11-2 to TRBJ2-7, with TRBD2 matching over 10 bases. After removal of 0 bases from V and 7 bases from J, the junction contained 0 bases not matched to a gene. Germline loops: CDR1 SGHAT, CDR2 FQNNGV. This CDR3 region has 13 residues.